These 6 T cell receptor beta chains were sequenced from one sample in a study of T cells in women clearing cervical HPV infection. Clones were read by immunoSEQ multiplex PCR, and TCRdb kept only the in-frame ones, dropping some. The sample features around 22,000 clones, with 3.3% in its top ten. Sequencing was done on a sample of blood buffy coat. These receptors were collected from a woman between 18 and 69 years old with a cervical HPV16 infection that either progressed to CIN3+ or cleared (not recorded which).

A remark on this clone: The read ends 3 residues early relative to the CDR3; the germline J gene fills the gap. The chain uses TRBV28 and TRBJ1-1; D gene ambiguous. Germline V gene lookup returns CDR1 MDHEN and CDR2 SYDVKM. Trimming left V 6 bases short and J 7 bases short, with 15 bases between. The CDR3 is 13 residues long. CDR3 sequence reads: CASSIQSNFEAFF. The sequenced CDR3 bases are TGTGCCAGCAGCATCCAATCAAATTTTGAA.

The CDR3 DNA, read in part, is TGCAGCGCCCGCGGACAGGCCTCCTACGAG. This sequence encodes CSARGQASYE. The whole CDR3 sequence is CSARGQASYEQYF. J is TRBJ2-7 and V is TRBV29-1; TRBD1 aligns across 7 bases. The observed sequence ends 3 residues before the CDR3 terminus, with the missing tail filled in from the germline J gene. V gave up 7 bases and J gave up 0 bases; unmatched junction bases: 6. The CDR3 spans 13 residues. CDR1 is SQVTM, CDR2 ANQGSEA, per germline.

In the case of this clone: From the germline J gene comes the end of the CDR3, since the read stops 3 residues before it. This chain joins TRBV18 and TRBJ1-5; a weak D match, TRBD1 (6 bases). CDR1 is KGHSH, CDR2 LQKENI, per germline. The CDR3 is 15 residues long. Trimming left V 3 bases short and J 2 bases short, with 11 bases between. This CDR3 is CASSPGQIRNQPQHF. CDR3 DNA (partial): TGTGCCAGCTCACCTGGACAGATTCGCAATCAGCCC.

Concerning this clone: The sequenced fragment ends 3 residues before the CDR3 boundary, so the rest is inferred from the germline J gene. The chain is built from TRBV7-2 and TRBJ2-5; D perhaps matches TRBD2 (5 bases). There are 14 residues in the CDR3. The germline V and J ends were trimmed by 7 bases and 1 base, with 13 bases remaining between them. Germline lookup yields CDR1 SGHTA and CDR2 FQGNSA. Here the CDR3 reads CASTPRAGQETQYF. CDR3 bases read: TGTGCCAGCACCCCGAGGGCAGGCCAAGAGACC.

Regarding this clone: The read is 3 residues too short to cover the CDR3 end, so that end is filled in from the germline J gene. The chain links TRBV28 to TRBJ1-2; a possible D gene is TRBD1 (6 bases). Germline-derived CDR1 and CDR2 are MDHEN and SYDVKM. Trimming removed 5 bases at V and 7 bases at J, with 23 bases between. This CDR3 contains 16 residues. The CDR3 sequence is CASSPHPTLGAGGYTF. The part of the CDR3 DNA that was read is TGTGCCAGCAGTCCACACCCTACTTTGGGGGCGGGTGGC.

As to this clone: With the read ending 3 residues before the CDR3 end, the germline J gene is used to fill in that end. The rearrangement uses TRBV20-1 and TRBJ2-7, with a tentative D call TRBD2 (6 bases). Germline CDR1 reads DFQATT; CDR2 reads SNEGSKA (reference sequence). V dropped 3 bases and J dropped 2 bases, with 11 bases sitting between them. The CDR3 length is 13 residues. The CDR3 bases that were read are TGCAGTGCTAGCGGTAGCGGCACCTACGAG. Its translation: CSASGSGTYE. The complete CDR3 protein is CSASGSGTYEQYF.